A selection of T cell receptor beta chains follows, all from one sample in a study of blood T cell repertoires in COVID-19. TCRdb keeps only in-frame clones here, not all; method: immunoSEQ multiplex PCR. The sample yields some 240,000 clones, 88% seen once. The sequenced sample consisted of peripheral blood. All receptors derive from a woman aged 70-85 years with COVID-19, enrolled during active disease. Both conserved end residues are part of each CDR3. D genes are given only for firm matches. Clone size appears in some rows only: once, few, many, or a class for an expanded clone.

J gene,D gene,V gene,clone size,CDR3 protein,CDR3 DNA
TRBJ2-7,.,TRBV3-1/TRBV3-2,.,CASSQDTIAAYEQYF,TGTGCCAGCAGCCAAGATACAATCGCAGCCTACGAGCAGTACTTC
TRBJ1-6,.,TRBV2,.,CASSEEGNSPLHF,TGTGCCAGCAGTGAAGAGGGGAATTCACCCCTCCACTTT
TRBJ1-5,.,TRBV19,.,CASSRVEVDQPQHF,TGTGCCAGTAGTCGGGTCGAGGTGGATCAGCCCCAGCATTTT
TRBJ1-5,.,TRBV28,.,CASSLSGHNNQPQHF,TGTGCCAGCAGTTTATCGGGACACAACAATCAGCCCCAGCATTTT
TRBJ2-7,.,TRBV24-1,.,CATSAGSGNEQYF,TGTGCCACCAGTGCGGGGTCCGGCAACGAGCAGTACTTC
TRBJ1-1,TRBD1,TRBV28,.,CASSSQGPRTEAFF,TGTGCCAGCAGTTCACAGGGGCCGAGGACTGAAGCTTTCTTT
TRBJ1-2,TRBD1,TRBV15,once,CATSRDLSQGQTHGYTF,TGTGCCACCAGCAGAGATCTCTCCCAGGGACAGACACATGGCTACACCTTC
TRBJ1-2,.,TRBV5-5,.,CASSLALQAGYTF,TGTGCCAGCAGCTTGGCCCTGCAGGCGGGCTACACCTTC
TRBJ1-4,.,TRBV28,.,CASRSLEKLFF,TGTGCCAGCAGATCCCTTGAAAAACTGTTTTTT
TRBJ1-2,.,TRBV5-6,.,CASIHARGLHGYTF,TGTGCCAGCATCCATGCAAGGGGTTTGCATGGCTACACCTTC
TRBJ2-7,TRBD1,TRBV9,.,CASSVGGTGTYEQYF,TGTGCCAGCAGCGTAGGAGGGACAGGGACCTACGAGCAGTACTTC
TRBJ2-2,.,TRBV29-1,.,CSVDLGQNTGELFF,TGCAGCGTTGACCTGGGACAGAACACCGGGGAGCTGTTTTTT
TRBJ2-7,TRBD2,TRBV30,once,CAWSTASGRAYEQYF,TGTGCCTGGAGTACCGCTAGCGGGAGGGCCTACGAGCAGTACTTC
TRBJ2-5,TRBD1,TRBV12-3/TRBV12-4,.,CASRSGTEETQYF,TGTGCCAGCAGGTCCGGGACAGAAGAGACCCAGTACTTC
TRBJ1-4,TRBD1,TRBV28,.,CASSLPGQGEKLFF,TGTGCCAGCAGTTTACCGGGACAGGGGGAAAAACTGTTTTTT
TRBJ2-1,.,TRBV3-1/TRBV3-2,.,CASSPSGHALDNEQFF,TGTGCCAGCAGCCCCTCGGGACACGCGCTTGACAATGAGCAGTTCTTC
TRBJ1-2,.,TRBV19,.,CATWLNGYTF,TGTGCCACCTGGCTTAATGGCTACACCTTC
TRBJ2-1,.,TRBV19,.,CASSINRWSSYNEQFF,TGTGCCAGTAGTATCAACCGTTGGAGCTCCTACAATGAGCAGTTCTTC
TRBJ2-3,TRBD2,TRBV7-3,.,CASPKGREGSTDTQYF,TGTGCCAGCCCAAAAGGACGGGAGGGGAGCACAGATACGCAGTATTTT
TRBJ1-4,.,TRBV15,.,CATSRWTGEDEKLFF,TGTGCCACCAGCAGATGGACGGGGGAGGATGAAAAACTGTTTTTT
TRBJ1-6,.,TRBV4-1,.,CASSQENGVGSPLHF,TGCGCCAGCAGCCAAGAGAACGGGGTAGGTTCACCCCTCCACTTT
TRBJ2-2,TRBD2,TRBV5-1,.,CASSAGLAGSVTGELFF,TGCGCCAGCAGCGCGGGACTAGCGGGATCGGTCACCGGGGAGCTGTTTTTT
TRBJ2-7,.,TRBV6-2/TRBV6-3,.,CASSLLPYEQYF,TGTGCCAGCAGTCTCCTACCCTACGAGCAGTACTTC
TRBJ1-2,.,TRBV28,.,CASSLSGTLYGYTF,TGTGCCAGCAGTTTATCCGGGACACTCTATGGCTACACCTTC
TRBJ1-2,TRBD1,TRBV7-2,.,CASSKRQGAELGYTF,TGTGCCAGCAGCAAACGACAGGGGGCAGAGTTGGGCTACACCTTC
TRBJ1-2,.,TRBV14,.,CASSHRVNYGYTF,TGTGCCAGCAGCCATCGGGTTAACTATGGCTACACCTTC
TRBJ2-5,TRBD2,TRBV29-1,.,CSVVVAGGPGETQYF,TGCAGCGTTGTCGTAGCGGGAGGGCCGGGGGAGACCCAGTACTTC
TRBJ2-5,TRBD2,TRBV3-1/TRBV3-2,.,CASSWGLAGGETQYF,TGTGCCAGCAGCTGGGGACTAGCGGGAGGGGAGACCCAGTACTTC
TRBJ1-1,TRBD1,TRBV11-3,.,CASSLFQGAGAFF,TGTGCCAGCAGCTTATTTCAGGGGGCGGGAGCTTTCTTT
TRBJ1-2,TRBD1,TRBV11-3,.,CASSLVAGGYGYTF,TGTGCCAGCAGCTTAGTCGCAGGGGGCTATGGCTACACCTTC
TRBJ1-2,TRBD1,TRBV30,.,CAWSPITGGYGYTF,TGTGCCTGGAGTCCTATAACAGGGGGCTATGGCTACACCTTC
TRBJ1-2,TRBD1,TRBV28,.,CASSPGDRATYGYTF,TGTGCCAGCAGTCCTGGGGACAGGGCAACCTATGGCTACACCTTC
TRBJ2-6,.,TRBV19,.,CASFSTGQPFSGANVLTF,TGTGCCAGTTTTTCGACAGGACAGCCCTTCTCTGGGGCCAACGTCCTGACTTTC
TRBJ2-7,TRBD2,TRBV7-8,.,CASSGRGGLGEQYF,TGTGCCAGCAGCGGCCGCGGGGGGCTCGGCGAGCAGTACTTC
TRBJ2-7,TRBD2,TRBV6-2/TRBV6-3,.,CASSGPTSGISSYEQYF,TGTGCCAGCAGTGGGCCGACTAGCGGGATCAGCTCCTACGAGCAGTACTTC
TRBJ2-1,TRBD2,TRBV10-3,.,CAISASGINDEQFF,TGTGCCATCAGTGCTAGCGGGATCAACGATGAGCAGTTCTTC
TRBJ1-2,.,TRBV11-3,.,CASSPPGNYGYTF,TGTGCCAGCAGCCCGCCGGGGAACTATGGCTACACCTTC
TRBJ1-6,TRBD1,TRBV28,.,CASSLDREASPLHF,TGTGCCAGCAGTTTGGACAGGGAGGCTTCACCCCTCCACTTT
TRBJ1-1,.,TRBV19,.,CASTPSGGTEAFF,TGTGCCAGTACCCCTTCGGGGGGCACTGAAGCTTTCTTT
TRBJ2-7,.,TRBV9,.,CASSVDISYEQYF,TGTGCCAGCAGCGTAGATATCTCCTACGAGCAGTACTTC
TRBJ1-3,TRBD1,TRBV28,.,CASRTGGAGNTIYF,TGTGCCAGCAGAACAGGGGGGGCTGGAAACACCATATATTTT
TRBJ1-1,.,TRBV18,.,CASSKGNDRRTEAFF,TGTGCCAGCTCCAAAGGGAATGACAGGCGCACTGAAGCTTTCTTT
TRBJ1-3,.,TRBV7-3,.,CASSLRPGLAGNTIYF,TGTGCCAGCAGCTTACGTCCGGGGTTGGCTGGAAACACCATATATTTT
TRBJ2-7,TRBD2,TRBV13,.,CASSLGFLSGGSYEQYF,TGTGCCAGCAGCTTAGGGTTCTTATCGGGAGGATCCTACGAGCAGTACTTC
TRBJ2-5,TRBD2,TRBV2,.,CASSPITSAQETQYF,TGTGCCAGCAGTCCTATCACTAGCGCTCAAGAGACCCAGTACTTC
TRBJ2-2,.,TRBV11-2,once,CASSLTGITGELFF,TGTGCCAGCAGCTTAACAGGGATCACCGGGGAGCTGTTTTTT
TRBJ2-3,TRBD2,TRBV30,.,CAWNPGLAVSSTDTQYF,TGTGCCTGGAACCCGGGACTAGCGGTTTCCAGCACAGATACGCAGTATTTT
TRBJ2-6,TRBD1,TRBV18,.,CASSPLTGVGANVLTF,TGTGCCAGCTCACCGCTTACAGGGGTAGGGGCCAACGTCCTGACTTTC
TRBJ1-6,.,TRBV27,.,CASSLSLQGNSPLHF,TGTGCCAGCAGTTTATCGTTACAGGGAAATTCACCCCTCCACTTT
TRBJ2-3,.,TRBV7-9,.,CASSPSSIPTDTQYF,TGTGCCAGCAGCCCATCTAGCATTCCCACAGATACGCAGTATTTT
TRBJ2-3,TRBD1,TRBV5-1,.,CASSRAGGSGDTQYF,TGCGCCAGCAGCCGAGCAGGGGGCTCGGGAGATACGCAGTATTTT
TRBJ1-1,.,TRBV6-5,.,CASKLERNTEAFF,TGTGCCAGCAAATTGGAGAGGAACACTGAAGCTTTCTTT
TRBJ1-2,TRBD1,TRBV6-5,.,CASSYSDRRGYTF,TGTGCCAGCAGTTACTCGGACAGGCGGGGCTACACCTTC
TRBJ2-7,.,TRBV5-1,.,CASSPGTISYEQYF,TGCGCCAGCAGCCCGGGGACAATCTCATACGAGCAGTACTTC
TRBJ1-5,.,TRBV28,.,CASSGLQNQPQHF,TGTGCCAGCAGTGGGCTGCAGAATCAGCCCCAGCATTTT
TRBJ2-5,.,TRBV5-4,.,CASSHGRGQETQYF,TGTGCCAGCAGCCACGGACGGGGACAAGAGACCCAGTACTTC
TRBJ2-6,.,TRBV6-5,.,CASISTGSGANVLTF,TGTGCCAGCATTTCCACAGGCTCTGGGGCCAACGTCCTGACTTTC